This TCR beta chain was documented in a study of T cell responses to AZD1222 COVID-19 vaccine. Sequenced by immunoSEQ multiplex PCR; TCRdb stores in-frame clones only, minus some. Of more than 100,000 clones listed, around 89% are singletons. The germline CDR1 and CDR2 sequences are MNHEY and SVGAGI. This CDR3 region has 15 residues. V lost 0 bases and J lost 14; bases outside the gene matches: 11. As to this clone: Antigen specificity is unknown.

Study results and caveats: At 160-218 and 743-854, vaccine-associated CD4 TCRs were dominant, and they spanned spike. Spike-specific TCR breadth and depth both grew after two AZD1222 doses. Donors, mostly white British, included more females; clonal diversity was possibly underestimated.

The TCR originated in an adult in good health. V usage is TRBV6-5 and J usage is TRBJ1-4, with 8 bases aligning to TRBD1. The input for sequencing was peripheral blood, taken on day 0 of AZD1222 vaccination. The CDR3: CASSYSGGDRGGLFF. Written as DNA, the CDR3 is TGTGCCAGCAGTTACTCCGGGGGAGACAGGGGCGGGCTGTTTTTT.